A selection of T cell receptor beta chains follows, all from one sample in a study of T cell repertoires in cytomegalovirus infection. TCRdb independently ran MiXCR on the reads; one entry per CDR3 protein. Of roughly 800,000 distinct CDR3 sequences in the sample, 25% to 35% were seen once. Their specific antigens are unknown. The sample consisted of cultured CD8+ T cells from PBMCs, taken from culture after CMV antigen stimulation. The receptors derive from a human donor in good health (CMV status not recorded). Some clones in this sample may be carry-over from other donors' samples. The CDR3 runs from the conserved cysteine through the conserved F or W. A D gene is named only where the DNA matches it firmly. Where a row states a size, it is once, few, many or the class of an expanded clone; other rows omit it.

D gene	V gene	clone size	J gene	CDR3 DNA	CDR3 protein
TRBD2	TRBV6-5	few	TRBJ2-3	TGTGCCAGCAGATATAGCGGGGGGCCAATCACAGATACGCAGTATTTT	CASRYSGGPITDTQYF
TRBD1	TRBV7-6	many	TRBJ1-6	TGTGCCAGCAGCTTAGGGACAGGCTATAATTCACCCCTCCACTTT	CASSLGTGYNSPLHF
TRBD1	TRBV6-1	-	TRBJ2-1	TGTGCCAGCGCACACCCCCGGGACAGAAAGTTCAATGAGCAGTTCTTC	CASAHPRDRKFNEQFF
-	TRBV10-1	few	TRBJ2-2	TGCGCCAACGGGTCGTGTGTCGGGGAGCTGTTTTTT	CANGSCVGELFF
-	TRBV15	-	TRBJ2-1	TGTGCCACCAGCAGAGATCGGGGGGCCCTCAATGAGCAGTTCTTC	CATSRDRGALNEQFF
-	TRBV12-3/TRBV12-4	few	TRBJ1-2	TGTGCCAGCAGTCAATTCTCGGGGGATGGCTACACCTTC	CASSQFSGDGYTF
TRBD2	TRBV15	-	TRBJ2-1	TGTGCCACCAAATATCGGACTAGCGGGGGTAATGAGCAGTTCTTC	CATKYRTSGGNEQFF
-	TRBV6-2/TRBV6-3	few	TRBJ2-2	TGTGCCAGCAGTTCGGGCTCAGACGCCGGGGAGCTGTTTTTT	CASSSGSDAGELFF
-	TRBV6-1	-	TRBJ2-5	TGTGCCAGCAGTACAGGGTTTCTGTACCAAGAGACCCAGTACTTC	CASSTGFLYQETQYF
TRBD1	TRBV7-6	-	TRBJ1-2	TGTGCCAGCAGCTATCGTGACAGGGGGCAGGGCTATGGCTACACCTTC	CASSYRDRGQGYGYTF
TRBD2	TRBV20-1	few	TRBJ2-1	TGCAGTGCTAGAGATTGGCTAGCGGGGGGGTCCTACAATGAGCAGTTCTTC	CSARDWLAGGSYNEQFF
-	TRBV19	-	TRBJ1-1	TGTGCCAGTAGTATAGAACAGCGGGGGAACACTGAAGCTTTCTTT	CASSIEQRGNTEAFF
-	TRBV20-1	-	TRBJ2-6	TGCAGTGCTTTCGCTGAGGGGGCTGGGGCCAACGTCCTGACTTTC	CSAFAEGAGANVLTF
-	TRBV7-2	few	TRBJ2-7	TGTGCCAGCAGCTTACCAGCGGGCTCCTACGAGCAGTACTTC	CASSLPAGSYEQYF
-	TRBV7-8	-	TRBJ1-3	TGTGCCAGCAGCCCTAGGGGGGAGTTGTGGAACACCATATATTTT	CASSPRGELWNTIYF
-	TRBV6-1	-	TRBJ1-6	TGTGCCAGCAGTGAAGCAGGCAGGGCAAATTCACCCCTCCACTTT	CASSEAGRANSPLHF
TRBD2	TRBV4-1	-	TRBJ2-1	TGCGCCAGCAGCCAAGAACTCCTAGCGGGTTCCTACAATGAGCAGTTCTTC	CASSQELLAGSYNEQFF
TRBD2	TRBV7-2	few	TRBJ2-2	TGTGCCAGCAGCTTCCCACTAGCGGAGAGCTTGAGGGGGGACACCGGGGAGCTGTTTTTT	CASSFPLAESLRGDTGELFF
TRBD2	TRBV7-9	once	TRBJ2-3	TGTGCCAGCAGGCGGGGGGACAGCACAGATACGCAGTATTTT	CASRRGDSTDTQYF
-	TRBV12-3/TRBV12-4	few	TRBJ2-3	TGTGCCAGCAGCCCGGGACTTGTTGCAGATACGCAGTATTTT	CASSPGLVADTQYF
-	TRBV27	-	TRBJ1-5	TGTGCCAGCAGTCCCACAGGTAGGAGAACCAATCAGCCCCAGCATTTT	CASSPTGRRTNQPQHF
-	TRBV15	-	TRBJ2-1	TGTGCCACCAGCAGCCCCAGGGAGACCTACAATGAGCAGTTCTTC	CATSSPRETYNEQFF
TRBD2	TRBV28	-	TRBJ2-5	TGTGCCAGTTCGGGCGGGGGGCCCCAAGAGACCCAGTACTTC	CASSGGGPQETQYF
-	TRBV6-2/TRBV6-3	few	TRBJ1-2	TGTGCCAGCAGTTACGGGCGGAGTCTTAACTATGGCTACACCTTC	CASSYGRSLNYGYTF
-	TRBV7-9	many	TRBJ2-2	TGTGCCAGCGGGGACATCTCCCAAGACACCGGGGAGCTGTTTTTT	CASGDISQDTGELFF
TRBD2	TRBV27	once	TRBJ2-1	TGTGCCAGCACCCAGCGGGGGGGCAGCAATGAGCAGTTCTTC	CASTQRGGSNEQFF
TRBD2	TRBV19	-	TRBJ2-1	TGTGCCAGTAGTGTGCCGGGACTAGCATTCGAGCAGTTCTTC	CASSVPGLAFEQFF
-	TRBV6-1	once	TRBJ1-1	TGTGCCAGCAGTTACGGTGCAGGCGCTGAAGCTTTCTTT	CASSYGAGAEAFF
-	TRBV7-6	-	TRBJ1-4	TGTGCCAGCAGCAAACAGGGAAGGACGACTAATGAAAAACTGTTTTTT	CASSKQGRTTNEKLFF